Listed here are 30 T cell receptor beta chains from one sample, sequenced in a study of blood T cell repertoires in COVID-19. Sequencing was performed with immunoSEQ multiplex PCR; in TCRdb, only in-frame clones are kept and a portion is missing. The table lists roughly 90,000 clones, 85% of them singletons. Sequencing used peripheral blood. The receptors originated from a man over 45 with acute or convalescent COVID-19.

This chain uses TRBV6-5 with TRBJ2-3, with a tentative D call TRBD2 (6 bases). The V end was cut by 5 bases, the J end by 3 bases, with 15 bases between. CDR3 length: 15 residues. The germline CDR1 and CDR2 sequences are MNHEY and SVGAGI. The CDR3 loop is CASSLQAGLTDTQYF. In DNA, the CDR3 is TGTGCCAGCAGTCTACAAGCGGGTTTAACAGATACGCAGTATTTT.

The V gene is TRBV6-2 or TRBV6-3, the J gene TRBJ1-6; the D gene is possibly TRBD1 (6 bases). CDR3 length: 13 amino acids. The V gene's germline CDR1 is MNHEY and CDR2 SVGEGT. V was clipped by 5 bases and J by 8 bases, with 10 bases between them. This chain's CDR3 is CASSQGPDSPLHF. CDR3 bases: TGTGCCAGCAGTCAGGGGCCGGATTCACCCCTCCACTTT.

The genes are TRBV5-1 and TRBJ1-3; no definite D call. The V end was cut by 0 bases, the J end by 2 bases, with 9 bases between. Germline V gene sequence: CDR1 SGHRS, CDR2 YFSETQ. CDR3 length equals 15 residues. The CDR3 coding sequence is TGCGCCAGCAGCTTGGCGGGGAGGGCTGGAAACACCATATATTTT. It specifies CASSLAGRAGNTIYF.

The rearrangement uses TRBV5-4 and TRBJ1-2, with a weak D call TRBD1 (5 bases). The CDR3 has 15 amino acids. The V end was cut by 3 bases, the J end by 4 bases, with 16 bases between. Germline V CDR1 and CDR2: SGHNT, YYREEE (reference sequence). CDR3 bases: TGTGCCAGCAGCTCTGGGGGGGGTTTCCCCTATGGCTACACCTTC. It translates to CASSSGGGFPYGYTF. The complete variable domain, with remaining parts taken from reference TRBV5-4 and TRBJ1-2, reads ETGVTQSPTHLIKTRGQQVTLRCSSQSGHNTVSWYQQALGQGPQFIFQYYREEENGRGNFPPRFSGLQFPNYSSELNVNALELDDSALYLCASSSGGGFPYGYTFGSGTRLTVV.

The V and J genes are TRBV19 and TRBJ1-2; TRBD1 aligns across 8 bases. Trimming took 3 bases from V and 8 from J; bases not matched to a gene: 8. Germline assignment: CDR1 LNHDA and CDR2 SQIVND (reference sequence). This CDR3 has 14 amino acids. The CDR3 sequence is CASSITGQGGGYTF. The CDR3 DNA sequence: TGTGCCAGTAGTATTACTGGACAGGGTGGAGGCTACACCTTC.

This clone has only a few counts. The CDR3 coding sequence is TGCGCCAGCAGCCAAGATCCTAGAGGCTCCTACGAGCAGTACTTC. Translated: CASSQDPRGSYEQYF. The chain joins TRBV4-1 to TRBJ2-7; D unclear. Trimming took 0 bases from V and 0 from J, leaving 9 bases between them. The CDR3 spans 15 residues. From germline, CDR1 is MGHRA and CDR2 YSYEKL.

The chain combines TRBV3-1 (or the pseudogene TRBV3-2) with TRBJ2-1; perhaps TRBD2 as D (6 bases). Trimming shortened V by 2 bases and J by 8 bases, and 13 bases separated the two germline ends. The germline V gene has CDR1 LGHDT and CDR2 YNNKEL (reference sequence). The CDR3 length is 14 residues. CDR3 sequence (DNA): TGTGCCAGCAGCCAATCGACTAGAAGCGATGAGCAGTTCTTC. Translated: CASSQSTRSDEQFF.

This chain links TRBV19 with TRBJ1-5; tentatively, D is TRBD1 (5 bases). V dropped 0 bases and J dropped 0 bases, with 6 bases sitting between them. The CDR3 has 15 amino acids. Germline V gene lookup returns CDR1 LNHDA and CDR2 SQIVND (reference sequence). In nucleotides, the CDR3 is TGTGCCAGTAGTATAGAGGGGGGTAGCAATCAGCCCCAGCATTTT. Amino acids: CASSIEGGSNQPQHF.

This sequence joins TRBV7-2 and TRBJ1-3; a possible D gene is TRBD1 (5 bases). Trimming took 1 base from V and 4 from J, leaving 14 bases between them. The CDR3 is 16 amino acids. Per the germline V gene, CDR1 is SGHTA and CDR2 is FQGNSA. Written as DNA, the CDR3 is TGTGCCAGCAGCTTAGATGCTGGGGCAACGGGAAACACCATATATTTT. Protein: CASSLDAGATGNTIYF.

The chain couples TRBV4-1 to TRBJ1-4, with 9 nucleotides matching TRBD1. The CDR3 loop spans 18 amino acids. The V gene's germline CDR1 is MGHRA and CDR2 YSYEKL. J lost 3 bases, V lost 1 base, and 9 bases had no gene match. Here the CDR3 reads CASSQVPGQGRANEKLFF. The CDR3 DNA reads TGCGCCAGCAGCCAAGTTCCGGGACAGGGTAGGGCTAATGAAAAACTGTTTTTT.

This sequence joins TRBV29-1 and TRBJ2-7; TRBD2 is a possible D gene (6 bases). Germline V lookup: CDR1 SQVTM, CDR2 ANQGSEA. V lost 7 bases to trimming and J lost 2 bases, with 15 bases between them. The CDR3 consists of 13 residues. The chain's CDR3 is CSGGDAGTYEQYF. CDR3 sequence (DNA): TGCAGCGGGGGTGATGCGGGGACCTACGAGCAGTACTTC.

CDR3 bases: TGTGCCAGCAGCCCTCTGACAGGGGGCAATCAGCCCCAGCATTTT. Translation: CASSPLTGGNQPQHF. V is TRBV7-9 and J is TRBJ1-5; 8 bases map to TRBD1. The CDR3 length is 15 residues. CDR1 and CDR2 from the germline V gene are SEHNR and FQNEAQ (reference sequence). V gave up 5 bases and J gave up 2 bases; unmatched junction bases: 5.

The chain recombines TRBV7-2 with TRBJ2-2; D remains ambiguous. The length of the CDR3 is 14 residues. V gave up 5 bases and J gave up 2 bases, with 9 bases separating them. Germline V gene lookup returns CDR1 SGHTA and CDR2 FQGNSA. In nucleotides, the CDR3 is TGTGCCAGCAGCCCAAGCCCAAACACCGGGGAGCTGTTTTTT. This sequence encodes CASSPSPNTGELFF.

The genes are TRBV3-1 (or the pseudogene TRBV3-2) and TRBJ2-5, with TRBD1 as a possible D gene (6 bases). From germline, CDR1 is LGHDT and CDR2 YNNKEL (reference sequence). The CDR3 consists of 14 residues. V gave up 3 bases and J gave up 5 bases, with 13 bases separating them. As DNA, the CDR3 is TGTGCCAGCAGCCAGAGGCAGGGGATCGAGACCCAGTACTTC. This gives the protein CASSQRQGIETQYF.

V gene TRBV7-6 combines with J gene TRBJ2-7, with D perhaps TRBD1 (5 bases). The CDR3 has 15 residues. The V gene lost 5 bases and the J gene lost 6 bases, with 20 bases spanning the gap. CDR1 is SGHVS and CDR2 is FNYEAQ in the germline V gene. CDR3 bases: TGTGCCAGCAGCCTCGAGGTAGGGGATCAGGGCGAGCAGTACTTC. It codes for CASSLEVGDQGEQYF.

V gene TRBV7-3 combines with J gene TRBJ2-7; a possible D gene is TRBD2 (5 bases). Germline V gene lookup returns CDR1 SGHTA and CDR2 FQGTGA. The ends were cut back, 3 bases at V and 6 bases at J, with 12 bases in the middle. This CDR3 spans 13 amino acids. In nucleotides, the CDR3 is TGTGCCAGCAGCTTCGGTCCCGCGGGCGAGCAGTACTTC. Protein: CASSFGPAGEQYF. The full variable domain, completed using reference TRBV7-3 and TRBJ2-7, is GAGVSQTPSNKVTEKGKYVELRCDPISGHTALYWYRQSLGQGPEFLIYFQGTGAADDSGLPNDRFFAVRPEGSVSTLKIQRTERGDSAVYLCASSFGPAGEQYFGPGTRLTVT.

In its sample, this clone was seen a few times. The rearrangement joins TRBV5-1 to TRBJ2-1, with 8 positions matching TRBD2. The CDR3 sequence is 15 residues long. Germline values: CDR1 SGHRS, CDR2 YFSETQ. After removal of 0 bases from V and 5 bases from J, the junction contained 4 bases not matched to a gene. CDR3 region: CASSLGTSTNNEQFF. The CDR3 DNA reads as TGCGCCAGCAGCTTGGGGACTAGCACGAACAATGAGCAGTTCTTC.

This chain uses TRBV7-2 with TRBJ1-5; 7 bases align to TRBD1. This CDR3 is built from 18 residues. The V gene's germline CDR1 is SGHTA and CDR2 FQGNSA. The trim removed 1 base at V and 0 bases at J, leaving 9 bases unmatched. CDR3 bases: TGTGCCAGCAGCTTAGGAGGGGGACAGAGTTATAGCAATCAGCCCCAGCATTTT. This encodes CASSLGGGQSYSNQPQHF.

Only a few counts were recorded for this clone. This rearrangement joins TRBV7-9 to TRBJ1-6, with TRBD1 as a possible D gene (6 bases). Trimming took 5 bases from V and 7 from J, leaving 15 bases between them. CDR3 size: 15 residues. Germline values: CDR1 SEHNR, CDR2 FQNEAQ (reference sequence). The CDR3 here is CASSRKQGENSPLHF. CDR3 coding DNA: TGTGCCAGCAGCCGCAAACAGGGCGAGAATTCACCCCTCCACTTT. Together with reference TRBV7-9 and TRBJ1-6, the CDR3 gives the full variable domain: DTGVSQNPRHKITKRGQNVTFRCDPISEHNRLYWYRQTLGQGPEFLTYFQNEAQLEKSRLLSDRFSAERPKGSFSTLEIQRTEQGDSAMYLCASSRKQGENSPLHFGNGTRLTVT.

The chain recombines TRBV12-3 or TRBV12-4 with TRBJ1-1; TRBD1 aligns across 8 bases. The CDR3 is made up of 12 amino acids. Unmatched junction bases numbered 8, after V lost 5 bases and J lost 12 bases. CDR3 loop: CASSPRTGSTFF. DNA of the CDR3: TGTGCCAGCAGTCCCCGGACAGGGTCGACTTTCTTT.

CDR3 region: CASSEGTSDYNEQFF. The CDR3 DNA follows: TGCGCCAGCAGCGAGGGGACTAGCGATTACAATGAGCAGTTCTTC. The chain carries TRBV4-3 and TRBJ2-1, with 10 nucleotides matching TRBD2. The germline gives CDR1 LGHNA, CDR2 YSLEER. The length of the CDR3 is 15 residues. V gave up 5 bases and J gave up 4 bases; unmatched junction bases: 5.

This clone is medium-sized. In DNA, the CDR3 is TGCAGCGTTGCGCAGGGAAGCACAGATACGCAGTATTTT. Protein product: CSVAQGSTDTQYF. The chain employs TRBV29-1 and TRBJ2-3, with D tentatively TRBD1 (5 bases). The ends were cut back, 4 bases at V and 0 bases at J, with 8 bases in the middle. The V gene's germline CDR1 is SQVTM and CDR2 ANQGSEA. This CDR3 region has 13 residues.

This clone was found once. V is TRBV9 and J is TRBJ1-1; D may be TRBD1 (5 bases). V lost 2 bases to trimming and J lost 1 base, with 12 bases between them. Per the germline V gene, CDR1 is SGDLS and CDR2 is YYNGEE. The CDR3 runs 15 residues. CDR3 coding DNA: TGTGCCAGCAGCGTGGGGACTGGTGGGAACACTGAAGCTTTCTTT. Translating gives CASSVGTGGNTEAFF.

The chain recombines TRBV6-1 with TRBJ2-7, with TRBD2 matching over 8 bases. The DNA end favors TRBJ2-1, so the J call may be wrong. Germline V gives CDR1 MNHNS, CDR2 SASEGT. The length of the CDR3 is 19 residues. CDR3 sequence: CASSDSTPHSGISYNEQFF. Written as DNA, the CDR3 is TGTGCCAGCAGTGACAGTACCCCCCATAGCGGGATATCCTACAATGAGCAGTTCTTC.

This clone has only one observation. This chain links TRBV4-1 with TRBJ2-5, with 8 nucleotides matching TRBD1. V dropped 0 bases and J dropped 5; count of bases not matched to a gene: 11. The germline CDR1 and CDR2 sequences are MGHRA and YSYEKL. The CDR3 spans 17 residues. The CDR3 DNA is TGCGCCAGCAGCCAAGATCACCAGGGGGCCGGTAGTGAGACCCAGTACTTC. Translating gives CASSQDHQGAGSETQYF.

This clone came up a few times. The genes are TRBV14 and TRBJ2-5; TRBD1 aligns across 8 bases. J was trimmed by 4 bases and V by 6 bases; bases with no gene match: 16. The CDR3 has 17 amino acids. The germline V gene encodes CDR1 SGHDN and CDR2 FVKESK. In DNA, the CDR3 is TGTGCCAGCAGTCCAGGACAGGGAGTAAGTCGGGGAGAGACCCAGTACTTC. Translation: CASSPGQGVSRGETQYF.

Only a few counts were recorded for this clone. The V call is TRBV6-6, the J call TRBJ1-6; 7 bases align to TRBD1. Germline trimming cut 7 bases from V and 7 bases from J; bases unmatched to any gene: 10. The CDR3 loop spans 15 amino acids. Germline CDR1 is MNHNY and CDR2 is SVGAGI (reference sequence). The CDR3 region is CASKVTGEENSPLHF. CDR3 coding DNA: TGTGCCAGCAAAGTAACAGGGGAGGAGAATTCACCCCTCCACTTT.

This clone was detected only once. CDR3 sequence (DNA): TGTGCCAGCAGCCCCCTAGCCCAACCTACAGATACGCAGTATTTT. Residues: CASSPLAQPTDTQYF. The chain couples TRBV7-2 to TRBJ2-3; weak D call: TRBD2 (5 bases). This CDR3 is 15 amino acids long. Germline CDR1 SGHTA, CDR2 FQGNSA. Between the trimmed V and J ends, which lost 5 bases and 3 bases, there was a span of 15 bases. The complete variable domain, with remaining parts taken from reference TRBV7-2 and TRBJ2-3, reads GAGVSQSPSNKVTEKGKDVELRCDPISGHTALYWYRQSLGQGLEFLIYFQGNSAPDKSGLPSDRFSAERTGGSVSTLTIQRTQQEDSAVYLCASSPLAQPTDTQYFGPGTRLTVL.

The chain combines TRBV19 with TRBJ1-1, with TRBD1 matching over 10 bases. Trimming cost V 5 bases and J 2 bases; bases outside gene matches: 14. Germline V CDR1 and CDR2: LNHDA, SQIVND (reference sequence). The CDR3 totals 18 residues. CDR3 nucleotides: TGTGCCAGTAGTTCCCCGACAGGGGGCAGTAGGAGAAACACTGAAGCTTTCTTT. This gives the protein CASSSPTGGSRRNTEAFF.

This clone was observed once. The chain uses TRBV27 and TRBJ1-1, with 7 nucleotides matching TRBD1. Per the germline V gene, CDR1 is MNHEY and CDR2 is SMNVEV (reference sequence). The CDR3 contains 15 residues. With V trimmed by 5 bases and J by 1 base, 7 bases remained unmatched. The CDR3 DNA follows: TGTGCCAGCAGTCGGTATGGACAGGAGAACACTGAAGCTTTCTTT. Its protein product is CASSRYGQENTEAFF.